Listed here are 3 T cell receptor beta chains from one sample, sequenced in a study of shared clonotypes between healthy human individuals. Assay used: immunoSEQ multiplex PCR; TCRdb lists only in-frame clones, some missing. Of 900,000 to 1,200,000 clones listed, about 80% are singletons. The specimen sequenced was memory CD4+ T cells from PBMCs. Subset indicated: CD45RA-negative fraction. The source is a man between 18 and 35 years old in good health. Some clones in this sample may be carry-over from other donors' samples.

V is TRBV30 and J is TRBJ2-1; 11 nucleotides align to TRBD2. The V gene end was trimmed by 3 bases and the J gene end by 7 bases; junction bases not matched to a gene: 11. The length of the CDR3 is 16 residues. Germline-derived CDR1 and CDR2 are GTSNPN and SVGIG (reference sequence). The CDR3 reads CAWRQLGTSGRNEQFF. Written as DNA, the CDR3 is TGTGCCTGGAGACAATTGGGGACTAGCGGAAGGAATGAGCAGTTCTTC.

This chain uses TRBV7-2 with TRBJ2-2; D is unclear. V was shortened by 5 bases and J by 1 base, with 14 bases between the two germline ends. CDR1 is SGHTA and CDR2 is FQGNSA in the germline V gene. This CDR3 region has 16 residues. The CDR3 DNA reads TGTGCCAGCAGCCCCGAGCGCCTACTGAACACCGGGGAGCTGTTTTTT. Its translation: CASSPERLLNTGELFF.

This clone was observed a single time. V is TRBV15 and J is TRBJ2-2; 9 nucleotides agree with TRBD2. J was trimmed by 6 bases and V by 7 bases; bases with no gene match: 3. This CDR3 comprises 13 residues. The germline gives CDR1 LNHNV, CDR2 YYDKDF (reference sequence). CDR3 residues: CATTAGGPGELFF. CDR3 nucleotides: TGTGCCACCACGGCGGGAGGGCCCGGGGAGCTGTTTTTT.